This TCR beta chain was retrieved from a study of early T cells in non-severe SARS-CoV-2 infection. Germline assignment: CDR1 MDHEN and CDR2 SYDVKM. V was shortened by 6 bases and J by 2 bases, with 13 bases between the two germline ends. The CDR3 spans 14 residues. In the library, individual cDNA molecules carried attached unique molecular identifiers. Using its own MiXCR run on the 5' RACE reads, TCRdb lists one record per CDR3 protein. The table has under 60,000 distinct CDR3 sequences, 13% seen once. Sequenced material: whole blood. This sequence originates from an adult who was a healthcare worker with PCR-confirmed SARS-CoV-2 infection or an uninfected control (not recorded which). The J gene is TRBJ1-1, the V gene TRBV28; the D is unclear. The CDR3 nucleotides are TGTGCCAGCAGGATTACCATTCGTAACACTGAAGCTTTCTTT. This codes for CASRITIRNTEAFF.